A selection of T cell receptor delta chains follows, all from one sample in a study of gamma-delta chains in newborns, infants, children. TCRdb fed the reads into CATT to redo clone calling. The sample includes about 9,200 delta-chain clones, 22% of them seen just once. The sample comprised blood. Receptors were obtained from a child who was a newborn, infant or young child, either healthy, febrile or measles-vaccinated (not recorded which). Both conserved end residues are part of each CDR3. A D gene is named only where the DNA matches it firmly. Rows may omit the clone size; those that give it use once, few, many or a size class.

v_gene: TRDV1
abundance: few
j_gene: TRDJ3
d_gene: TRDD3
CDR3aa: CALGELTHTVTVTGGYPRLSWDTRQMFF

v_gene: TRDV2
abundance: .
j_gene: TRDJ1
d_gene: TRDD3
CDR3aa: CACDTYFPSLGDTGTDKLIF

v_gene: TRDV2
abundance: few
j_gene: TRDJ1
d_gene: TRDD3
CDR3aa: CACDSVLGDKGSPDKLIF

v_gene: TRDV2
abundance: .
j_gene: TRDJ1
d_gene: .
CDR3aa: CACDTVVRDKNTDKLIF

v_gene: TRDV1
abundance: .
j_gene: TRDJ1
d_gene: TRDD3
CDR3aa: CAIGELILLTPTGGYTEYTDKLIF

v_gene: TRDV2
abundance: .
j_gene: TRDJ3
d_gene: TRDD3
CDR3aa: CACDPILGDSSSWDTRQMFF

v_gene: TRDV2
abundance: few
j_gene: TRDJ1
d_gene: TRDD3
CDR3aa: CACDSLLGDTQRYTDKLIF

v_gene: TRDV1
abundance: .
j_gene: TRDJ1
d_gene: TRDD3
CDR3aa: CALGDPFPVLGVLLYTDKLIF

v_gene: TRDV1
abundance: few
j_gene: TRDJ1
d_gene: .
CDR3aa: CALEGPPTKPLIF

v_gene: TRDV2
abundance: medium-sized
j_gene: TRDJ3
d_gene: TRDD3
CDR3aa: CACDTVLGKRDTRQMFF

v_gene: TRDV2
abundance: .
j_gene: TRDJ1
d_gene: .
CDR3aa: CACDTVGGLTDKLIF

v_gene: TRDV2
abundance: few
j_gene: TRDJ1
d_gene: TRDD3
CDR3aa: CACDPILGDTPRRIRTDKLIF

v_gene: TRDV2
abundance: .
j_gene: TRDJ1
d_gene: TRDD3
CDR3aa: CACDTSPQPLLGDTISSLIF

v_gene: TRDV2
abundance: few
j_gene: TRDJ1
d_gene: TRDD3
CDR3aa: CACDTVTGTVGDTNDKLIF

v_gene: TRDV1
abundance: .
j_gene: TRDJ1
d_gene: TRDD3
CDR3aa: CALGERTARGIWGTDKLIF

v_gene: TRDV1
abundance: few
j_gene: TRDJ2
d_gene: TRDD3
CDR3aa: CALGEPSPPDRRVYWGIGAQLFF

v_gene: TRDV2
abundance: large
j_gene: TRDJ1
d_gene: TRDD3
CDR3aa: CACDGPLGDTQYTDKLIF

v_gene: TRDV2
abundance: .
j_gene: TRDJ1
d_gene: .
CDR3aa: CACDTWGTDKLIF

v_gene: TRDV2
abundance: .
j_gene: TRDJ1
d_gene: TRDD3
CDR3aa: CACDTVGLLGDMTDKLIF

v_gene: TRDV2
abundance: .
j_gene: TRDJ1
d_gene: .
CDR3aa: CACDTVPLRALSGSTVDKTDKLIF

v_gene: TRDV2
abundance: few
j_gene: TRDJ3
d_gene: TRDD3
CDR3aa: CACDTVLGDSSSWDTRQMFF

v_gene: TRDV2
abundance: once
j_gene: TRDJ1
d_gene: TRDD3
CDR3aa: CACDTLLGERILYLHTDKLIF

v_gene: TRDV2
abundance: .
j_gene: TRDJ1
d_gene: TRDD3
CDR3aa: CACDTLRAAGGVNTDKLIF

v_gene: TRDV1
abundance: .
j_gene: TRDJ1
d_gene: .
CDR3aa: CALGELTPYTDKLIF

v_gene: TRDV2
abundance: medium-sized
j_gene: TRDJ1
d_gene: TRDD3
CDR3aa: CACDPLLNTGGSGQYTDKLIF

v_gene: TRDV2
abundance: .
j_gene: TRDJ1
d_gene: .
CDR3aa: CACDTLTATDKLIF

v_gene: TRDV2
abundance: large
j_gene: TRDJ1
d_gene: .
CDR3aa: CACDTLPSYSSGDIDPPQIPYTDKLIF

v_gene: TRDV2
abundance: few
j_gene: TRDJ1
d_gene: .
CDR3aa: CACDTVLGRTDKLIF

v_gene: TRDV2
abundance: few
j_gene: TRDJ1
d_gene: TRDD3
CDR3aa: CACDSLLGDSYTDKLIF

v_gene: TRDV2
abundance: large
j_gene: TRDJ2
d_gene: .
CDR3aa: CACDTVGLGIGTAQLFF

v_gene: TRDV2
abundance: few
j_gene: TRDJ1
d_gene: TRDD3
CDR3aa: CACDTLLLGDTVDDKLIF

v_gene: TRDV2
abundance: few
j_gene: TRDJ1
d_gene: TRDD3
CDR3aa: CACDTIGGSKLIF

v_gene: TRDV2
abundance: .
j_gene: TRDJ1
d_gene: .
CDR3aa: CACDPIAPTSKLIF

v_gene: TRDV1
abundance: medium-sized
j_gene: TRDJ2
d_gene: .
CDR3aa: CALGDLYGSWYWATAQLFF

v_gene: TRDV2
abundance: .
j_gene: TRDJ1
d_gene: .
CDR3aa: CACDTIPTGAGMGKGRTDKLIF

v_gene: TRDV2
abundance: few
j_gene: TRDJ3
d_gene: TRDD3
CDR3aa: CACDLLLGDTTSSWDTRQMFF

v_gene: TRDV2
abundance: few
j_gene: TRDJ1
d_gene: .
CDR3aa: CACDTVPLQKVNTDKLIF

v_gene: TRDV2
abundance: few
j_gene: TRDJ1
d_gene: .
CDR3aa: CACDTWGSDKLIF

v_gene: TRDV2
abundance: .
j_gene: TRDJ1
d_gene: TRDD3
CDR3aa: CACDSLLGDTGSGTDKLIF

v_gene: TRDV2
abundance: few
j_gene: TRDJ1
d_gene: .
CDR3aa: CACDPAGDDKLIF

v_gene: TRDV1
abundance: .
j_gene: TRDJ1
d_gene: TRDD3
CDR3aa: CALGEPPFYSYQIATGGKYTDKLIF

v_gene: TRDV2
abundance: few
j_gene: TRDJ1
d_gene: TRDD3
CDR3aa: CACDTVELDGGSWGKLIF

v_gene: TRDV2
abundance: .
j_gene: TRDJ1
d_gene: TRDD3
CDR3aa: CASDILNSRYWGPELYTDKLIF

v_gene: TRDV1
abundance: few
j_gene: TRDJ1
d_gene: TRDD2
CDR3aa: CALGERTPFLRGSYTDKLIF

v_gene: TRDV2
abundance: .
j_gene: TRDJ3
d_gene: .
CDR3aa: CACDTVLGSSWDTRQMFF

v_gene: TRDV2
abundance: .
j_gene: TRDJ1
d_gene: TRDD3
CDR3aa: CACDPLGDSIKTDKLIF

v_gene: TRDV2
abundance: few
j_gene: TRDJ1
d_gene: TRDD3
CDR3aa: CACDAWGNPTDKLIF

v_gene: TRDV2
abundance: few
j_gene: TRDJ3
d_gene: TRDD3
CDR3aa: CACDTWGRNSWDTRQMFF

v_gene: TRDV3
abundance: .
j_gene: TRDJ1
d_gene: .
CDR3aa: CAFSTHPQDGGRYTDKLIF

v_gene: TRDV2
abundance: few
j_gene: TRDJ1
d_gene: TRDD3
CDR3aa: CACDTILMGDTRDTDKLIF

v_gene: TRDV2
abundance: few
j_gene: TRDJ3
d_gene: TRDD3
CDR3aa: CACDTVLGARDSWDTRQVFF

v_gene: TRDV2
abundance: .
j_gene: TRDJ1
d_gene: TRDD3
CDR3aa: CACDTVTGGQREYDKLIF

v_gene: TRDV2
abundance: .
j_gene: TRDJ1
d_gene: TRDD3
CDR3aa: CACDLLGDTAGYTDKLIF

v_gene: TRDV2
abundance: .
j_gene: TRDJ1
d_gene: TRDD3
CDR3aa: CACDTVSSGGYPSWTDKLIF

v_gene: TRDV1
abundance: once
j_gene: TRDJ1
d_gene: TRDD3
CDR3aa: CALGDHQLGDKGLSPDKLIF

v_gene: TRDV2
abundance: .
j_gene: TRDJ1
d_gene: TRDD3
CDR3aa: CACDTLLGDTDKLIF

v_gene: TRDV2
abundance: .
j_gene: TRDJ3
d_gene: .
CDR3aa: CACDPLTASSWDTRQMFF